A selection of T cell receptor beta chains follows, all from one sample in a study of blood T cells in healthy people across ages. From the 5' RACE reads, TCRdb called clonotypes with MiXCR, one entry per CDR3 protein. The sample has about 1.4 million distinct CDR3 sequences; approximately 63% are singletons. The sequenced sample was blood. The receptor source for this set is a man in his late teens or twenties in good health. The CDR3 runs from the conserved cysteine through the conserved F or W. Fields, in order: J gene, V gene, D gene, CDR3 protein. D genes are given only for firm matches.

>TRBJ1-2|TRBV3-1|.
CASSQEGMPHGYTF
>TRBJ1-3|TRBV29-1|.
CSVQQGNPGNTIYF
>TRBJ1-1|TRBV4-3|.
CASSQDSGSSEAFF
>TRBJ2-1|TRBV5-1|TRBD2
CASSLDREGPNPYNEQFF
>TRBJ2-1|TRBV12-3/TRBV12-4|.
CASSLMTAQETQFF
>TRBJ1-2|TRBV6-5|.
CASSYSSPPGDGGYTF
>TRBJ2-2|TRBV2|.
CASSVYAGELFF
>TRBJ1-2|TRBV4-1|.
CATSLWHGYTF
>TRBJ2-6|TRBV15|.
CATSREGPISGANVLTF
>TRBJ1-2|TRBV7-2|.
CASSFTLQVSNYGYTF